This passage covers 7 T cell receptor beta chains from one sample sequenced in a study of blood T cell repertoires in COVID-19. Sequencing was performed with immunoSEQ multiplex PCR; in TCRdb, only in-frame clones are kept and a portion is missing. Of about 210,000 clones listed, around 90% are singletons. Sequenced sample: PBMCs or T cells enriched from blood (not recorded which). The receptors derive from a man aged 18 to 35 with acute COVID-19.

The gene calls are TRBV27 and TRBJ2-1, with a tentative D call TRBD1 (6 bases). V shed 4 bases and J shed 4 bases, with 8 bases lying between them. The germline V gene has CDR1 MNHEY and CDR2 SMNVEV (reference sequence). The CDR3 contains 13 residues. CDR3 amino acids: CASSSTGYNEQFF. Written as DNA, the CDR3 is TGTGCCAGCAGTTCGACAGGATACAATGAGCAGTTCTTC.

This rearrangement joins TRBV4-1 to TRBJ2-1; 11 bases agree with TRBD2. Germline V gene sequence: CDR1 MGHRA, CDR2 YSYEKL. With 1 base clipped from V and 4 bases from J, the junction kept 9 bases outside the gene matches. The CDR3 spans 18 residues. The CDR3 here is CASSQGSTSGSSYNEQFF. CDR3 bases: TGCGCCAGCAGCCAAGGTAGTACTAGCGGGAGTTCTTACAATGAGCAGTTCTTC.

J is TRBJ1-1 and V is TRBV27, with 7 bases matching TRBD1. CDR3 length equals 12 residues. CDR1 and CDR2 from the germline V gene are MNHEY and SMNVEV (reference sequence). The ends lost 8 bases at V and 7 bases at J; junction bases unmatched: 7. The CDR3 here is CASVTYRGEAFF. In DNA form, the CDR3 reads TGTGCCAGCGTGACTTACAGGGGTGAAGCTTTCTTT.

The chain has TRBV29-1 and TRBJ1-2, with TRBD1 matching 9 bases. Germline V lookup: CDR1 SQVTM, CDR2 ANQGSEA. V trimming: 4 bases; J trimming: 1 base; junction bases outside the gene matches: 1. The CDR3 runs 13 residues. The CDR3 DNA is TGCAGCGTTGGGACAGGGGATAACTATGGCTACACCTTC. This codes for CSVGTGDNYGYTF.

V gene TRBV13 combines with J gene TRBJ1-1; 8 bases are shared with TRBD1. The CDR3 spans 16 residues. CDR1 is PRHDT, CDR2 FYEKMQ, per germline (reference sequence). V shed 4 bases and J 5 bases; nucleotides not matched to a gene: 12. The CDR3 region is CASSWRGQVMLTEAFF. DNA for the CDR3: TGTGCCAGCAGCTGGAGGGGACAGGTAATGTTGACTGAAGCTTTCTTT.

This chain links TRBV7-6 with TRBJ2-7; TRBD2 agrees at 8 bases. The CDR3 is made up of 14 amino acids. From germline, CDR1 is SGHVS and CDR2 FNYEAQ. With 5 bases clipped from V and 2 bases from J, the junction kept 5 bases outside the gene matches. CDR3 in DNA: TGTGCCAGCAGCATATATAGCGGGACCTACGAGCAGTACTTC. This encodes CASSIYSGTYEQYF.

The CDR3 coding sequence is TGTGCCAGCAGCCCCGCGGGGGTCGCTGAAGCTTTCTTT. Protein product: CASSPAGVAEAFF. The J gene is TRBJ1-1, the V gene TRBV6-6; the D gene is possibly TRBD1 (5 bases). Trimming removed 6 bases from V and 6 bases from J, with 14 bases in between. The CDR3 spans 13 residues. Looked up from germline, CDR1 is MNHNY and CDR2 is SVGAGI (reference sequence).